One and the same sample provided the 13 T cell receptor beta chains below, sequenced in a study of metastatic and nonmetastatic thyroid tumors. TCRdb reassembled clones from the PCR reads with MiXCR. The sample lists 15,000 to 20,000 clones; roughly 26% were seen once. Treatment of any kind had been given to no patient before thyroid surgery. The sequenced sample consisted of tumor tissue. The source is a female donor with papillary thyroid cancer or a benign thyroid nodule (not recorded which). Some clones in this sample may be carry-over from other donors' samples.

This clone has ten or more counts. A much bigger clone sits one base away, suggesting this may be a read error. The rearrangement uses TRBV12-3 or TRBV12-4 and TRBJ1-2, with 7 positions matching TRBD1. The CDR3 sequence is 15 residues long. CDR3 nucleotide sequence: TGTGCCAGCAGTCCACCGACAGGGCTTGACTATGGCTGCACCTTC. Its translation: CASSPPTGLDYGCTF.

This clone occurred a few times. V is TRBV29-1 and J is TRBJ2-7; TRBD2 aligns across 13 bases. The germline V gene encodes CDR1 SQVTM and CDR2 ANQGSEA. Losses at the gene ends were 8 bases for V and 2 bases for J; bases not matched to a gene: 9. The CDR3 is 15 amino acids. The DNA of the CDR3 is TGCAGCATGGGGACTAGCGGGATAGGCCCCTACGAGCAGTACTTC. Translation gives CSMGTSGIGPYEQYF.

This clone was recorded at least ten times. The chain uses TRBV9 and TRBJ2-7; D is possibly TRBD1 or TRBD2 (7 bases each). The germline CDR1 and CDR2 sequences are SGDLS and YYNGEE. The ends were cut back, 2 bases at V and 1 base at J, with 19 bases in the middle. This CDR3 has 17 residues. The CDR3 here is CASSVGGWDSRSYEQYF. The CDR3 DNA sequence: TGTGCCAGCAGCGTGGGGGGGTGGGACAGTCGTTCCTACGAGCAGTACTTC.

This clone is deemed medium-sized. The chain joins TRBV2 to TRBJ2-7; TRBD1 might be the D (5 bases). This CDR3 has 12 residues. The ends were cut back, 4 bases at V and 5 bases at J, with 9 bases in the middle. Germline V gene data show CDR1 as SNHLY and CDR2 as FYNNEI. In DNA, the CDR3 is TGTGCCAGCAGTGGAGGCAGGGACGAGCAGTACTTC. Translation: CASSGGRDEQYF.

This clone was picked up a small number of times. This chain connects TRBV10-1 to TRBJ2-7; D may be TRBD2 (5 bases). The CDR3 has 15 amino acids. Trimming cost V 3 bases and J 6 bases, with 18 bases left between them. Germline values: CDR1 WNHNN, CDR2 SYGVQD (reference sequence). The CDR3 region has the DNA TGCGCCAGCAGTGAATTAGCGACGTCCTCGGGCGAGCAGTACTTC. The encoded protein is CASSELATSSGEQYF.

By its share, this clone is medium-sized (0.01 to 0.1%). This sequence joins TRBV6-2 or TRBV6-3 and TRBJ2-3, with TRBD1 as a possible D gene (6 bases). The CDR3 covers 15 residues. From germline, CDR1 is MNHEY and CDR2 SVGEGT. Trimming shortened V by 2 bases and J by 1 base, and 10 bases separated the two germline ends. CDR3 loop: CASSYNRDGTDTQYF. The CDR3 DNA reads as TGTGCCAGCAGTTACAACAGGGACGGCACAGATACGCAGTATTTT.

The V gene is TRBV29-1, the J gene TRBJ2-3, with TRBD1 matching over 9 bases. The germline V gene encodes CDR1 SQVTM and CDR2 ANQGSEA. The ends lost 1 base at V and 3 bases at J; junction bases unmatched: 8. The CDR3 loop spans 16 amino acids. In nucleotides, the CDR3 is TGCAGCGTTGAAGTCCGGGACAGGGTAGGGACAGATACGCAGTATTTT. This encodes CSVEVRDRVGTDTQYF.

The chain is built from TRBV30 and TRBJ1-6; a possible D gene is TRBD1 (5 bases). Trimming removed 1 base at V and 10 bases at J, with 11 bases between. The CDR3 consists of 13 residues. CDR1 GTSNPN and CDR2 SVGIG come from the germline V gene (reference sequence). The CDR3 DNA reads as TGTGCCTGGAGTGCCGGCGGGGCCTCACCCCTCCACTTT. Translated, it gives CAWSAGGASPLHF.

CDR3 bases: TGTGCCAGCAGCTTAGTTGGTAGCGGGTCGTCCCAGTACTTC. Protein sequence: CASSLVGSGSSQYF. The rearrangement joins TRBV13 to TRBJ2-5, with 7 nucleotides matching TRBD2. The CDR3 covers 14 residues. CDR1 and CDR2 (germline): PRHDT, FYEKMQ (reference sequence). The V and J ends lost 1 base and 9 bases, in that order; junction bases with no gene match: 8. The full variable domain, with the rest looked up from reference TRBV13 and TRBJ2-5, is AAGVIQSPRHLIKEKRETATLKCYPIPRHDTVYWYQQGPGQDPQFLISFYEKMQSDKGSIPDRFSAQQFSDYHSELNMSSLELGDSALYFCASSLVGSGSSQYFGPGTRLLVL.

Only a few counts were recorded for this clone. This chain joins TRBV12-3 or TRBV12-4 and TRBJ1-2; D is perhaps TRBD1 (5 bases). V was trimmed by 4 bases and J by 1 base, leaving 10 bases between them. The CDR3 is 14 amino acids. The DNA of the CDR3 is TGTGCCAGCAGTTCCCGGGGGGGTAACTATGGCTACACCTTC. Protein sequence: CASSSRGGNYGYTF.

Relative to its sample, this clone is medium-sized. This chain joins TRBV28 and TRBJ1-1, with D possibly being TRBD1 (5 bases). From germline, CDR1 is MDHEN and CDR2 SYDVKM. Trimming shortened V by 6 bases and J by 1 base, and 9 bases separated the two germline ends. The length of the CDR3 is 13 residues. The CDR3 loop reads CASRLTGNTEAFF. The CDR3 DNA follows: TGTGCCAGCAGGTTAACAGGGAACACTGAAGCTTTCTTT. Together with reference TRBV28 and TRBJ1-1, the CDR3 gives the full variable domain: DVKVTQSSRYLVKRTGEKVFLECVQDMDHENMFWYRQDPGLGLRLIYFSYDVKMKEKGDIPEGYSVSREKKERFSLILESASTNQTSMYLCASRLTGNTEAFFGQGTRLTVV.

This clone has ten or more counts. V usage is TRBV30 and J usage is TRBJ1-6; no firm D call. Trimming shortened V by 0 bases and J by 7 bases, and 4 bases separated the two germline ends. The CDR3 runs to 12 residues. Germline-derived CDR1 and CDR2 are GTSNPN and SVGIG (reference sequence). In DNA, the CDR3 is TGTGCCTGGAGTGTTGGGAATTCACCCCTCCACTTT. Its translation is CAWSVGNSPLHF.

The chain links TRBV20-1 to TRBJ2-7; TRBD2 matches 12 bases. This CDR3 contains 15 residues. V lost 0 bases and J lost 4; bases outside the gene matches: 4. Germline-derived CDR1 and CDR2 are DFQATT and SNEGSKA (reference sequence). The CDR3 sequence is CSARDLTSGRYEQYF. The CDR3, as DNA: TGCAGTGCTAGAGATCTGACTAGCGGGAGATACGAGCAGTACTTC.